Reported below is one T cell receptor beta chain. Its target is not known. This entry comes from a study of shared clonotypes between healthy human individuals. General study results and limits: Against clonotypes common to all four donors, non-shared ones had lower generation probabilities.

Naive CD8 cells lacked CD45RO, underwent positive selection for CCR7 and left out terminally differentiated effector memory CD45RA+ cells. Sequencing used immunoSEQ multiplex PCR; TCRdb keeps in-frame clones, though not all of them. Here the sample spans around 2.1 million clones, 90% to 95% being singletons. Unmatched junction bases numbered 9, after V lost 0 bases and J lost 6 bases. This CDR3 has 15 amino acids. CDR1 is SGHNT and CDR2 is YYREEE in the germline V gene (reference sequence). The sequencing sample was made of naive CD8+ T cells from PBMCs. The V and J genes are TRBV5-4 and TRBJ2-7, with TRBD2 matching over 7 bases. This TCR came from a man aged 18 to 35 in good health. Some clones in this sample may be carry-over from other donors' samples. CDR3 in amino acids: CASSLGAGREGEQYF. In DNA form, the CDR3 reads TGTGCCAGCAGCTTGGGGGCAGGGAGGGAAGGCGAGCAGTACTTC.